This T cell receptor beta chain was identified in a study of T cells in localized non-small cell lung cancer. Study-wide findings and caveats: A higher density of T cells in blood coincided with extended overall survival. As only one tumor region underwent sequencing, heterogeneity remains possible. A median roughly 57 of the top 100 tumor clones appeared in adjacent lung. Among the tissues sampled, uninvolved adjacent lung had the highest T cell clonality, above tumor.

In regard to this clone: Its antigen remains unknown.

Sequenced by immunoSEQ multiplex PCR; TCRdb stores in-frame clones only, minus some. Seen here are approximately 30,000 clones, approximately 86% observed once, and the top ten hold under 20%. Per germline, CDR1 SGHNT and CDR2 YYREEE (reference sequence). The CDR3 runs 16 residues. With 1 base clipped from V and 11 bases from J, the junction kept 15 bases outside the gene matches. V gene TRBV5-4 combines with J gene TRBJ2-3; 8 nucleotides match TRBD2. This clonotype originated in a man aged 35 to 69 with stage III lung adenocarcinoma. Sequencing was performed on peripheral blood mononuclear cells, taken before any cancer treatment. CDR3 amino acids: CASSLMGSGVMRRQYF. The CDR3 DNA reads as TGTGCCAGCAGCTTGATGGGTAGCGGGGTGATGAGGAGGCAGTATTTT.